These 29 T cell receptor beta chains were sequenced from one sample in a study of blood T cells in healthy people across ages. Combining a sample-barcoded 5' primer with a J-beta primer mix, a second PCR ran for roughly 7 to 11 cycles. TCRdb recomputed calls from the 5' RACE reads with MiXCR, one row per CDR3 protein. This table holds about 640,000 distinct CDR3 sequences, approximately 50% found once. Material: blood. The receptors originated from a man aged 60 to 75 in good health.

CDR3: CASSKGVWGYTF. For the CDR3, the DNA is TGTGCCAGCAGCAAAGGGGTATGGGGCTACACCTTC. The V and J genes are TRBV11-2 and TRBJ1-2; possible D gene TRBD1, 5 bases. Trimming left V 5 bases short and J 8 bases short, with 12 bases between. Looked up from germline, CDR1 is SGHAT and CDR2 is FQNNGV. The CDR3 spans 12 residues.

The V and J genes are TRBV11-1 and TRBJ2-1; tentatively, D is TRBD1 (6 bases). CDR3 length equals 12 residues. Germline values: CDR1 SGHAT, CDR2 FQDESV (reference sequence). V was trimmed by 6 bases and J by 12 bases, leaving 15 bases between them. CDR3 DNA sequence: TGTGCCAGCAGTTCAGGGGCGGACCTGCAGTTCTTC. As protein: CASSSGADLQFF.

CDR3 sequence reads: CSARAPQGYEQYF. The CDR3 DNA sequence: TGCAGTGCTAGAGCACCACAGGGGTACGAGCAGTACTTC. The chain joins TRBV20-1 to TRBJ2-7; 7 bases map to TRBD1. The CDR3 is 13 amino acids. Unmatched junction bases numbered 4, after V lost 1 base and J lost 4 bases. Germline-derived CDR1 and CDR2 are DFQATT and SNEGSKA (reference sequence).

The chain couples TRBV20-1 to TRBJ2-7, with 7 bases lining up with TRBD1. CDR3 length equals 14 residues. Germline CDR1 and CDR2: DFQATT and SNEGSKA (reference sequence). V dropped 3 bases and J dropped 3; count of bases not matched to a gene: 8. The CDR3 region has the DNA TGCAGTGCTAGTCACCGGACAGGTAGCTACGAGCAGTACTTC. This translates into CSASHRTGSYEQYF.

This chain uses TRBV2 with TRBJ1-1; a weak D match, TRBD1 (5 bases). The germline gives CDR1 SNHLY, CDR2 FYNNEI. Trimming shortened V by 8 bases and J by 5 bases, and 15 bases separated the two germline ends. This CDR3 contains 13 residues. The CDR3 DNA reads TGTGCCAGCGGAGCGGGGCGGACGACTGAAGCTTTCTTT. Its translation is CASGAGRTTEAFF.

The genes are TRBV6-1 and TRBJ2-2, with TRBD1 identical over 9 bases. CDR3 size: 17 residues. CDR1 is MNHNS and CDR2 is SASEGT in the germline V gene. Losses at the gene ends were 7 bases for V and 9 bases for J; bases not matched to a gene: 18. This CDR3 reads CASTRKPGQGSTRELFF. DNA of the CDR3: TGTGCCAGCACTCGGAAACCGGGACAGGGTAGTACCAGGGAGCTGTTTTTT.

The chain couples TRBV29-1 to TRBJ1-2; a weak D match, TRBD1 (6 bases). Trimming removed 0 bases from V and 9 bases from J, with 14 bases in between. CDR3 length: 13 amino acids. Per germline, CDR1 SQVTM and CDR2 ANQGSEA. CDR3 sequence: CSVEDTGGNCYTF. CDR3 bases: TGCAGCGTTGAAGATACGGGGGGCAATTGCTACACCTTC.

The J gene is TRBJ1-5, the V gene TRBV13; no firm D call. The CDR3 totals 16 residues. Trimming took off 3 bases at V and 1 base at J, with 13 bases between the two ends. In germline, CDR1 is PRHDT, CDR2 FYEKMQ (reference sequence). CDR3 loop: CASSFGRRGSNQPQHF. DNA of the CDR3: TGTGCCAGCAGCTTTGGGAGGAGAGGGAGCAATCAGCCCCAGCATTTT.

This rearrangement joins TRBV5-1 to TRBJ1-1; 10 positions agree with TRBD1. CDR3 size: 14 residues. Germline V gives CDR1 SGHRS, CDR2 YFSETQ. The ends lost 3 bases at V and 8 bases at J; junction bases unmatched: 7. In DNA, the CDR3 is TGCGCCAGCAGCTCTACCCGGGACAGGGGAGAAGCTTTCTTT. Encoded protein: CASSSTRDRGEAFF.

This clonotype was counted between two and nine times. The CDR3 bases are TGTGCCAGCAGCCCTACGGGGGGCCCGGTGGAGACCCAGTACTTC. As protein: CASSPTGGPVETQYF. V and J are TRBV4-2 and TRBJ2-5, with D possibly matching TRBD2 (7 bases). Trimming removed 4 bases at V and 5 bases at J, with 17 bases between. The CDR3 has 15 amino acids. Germline assignment: CDR1 LGHNA and CDR2 YNFKEQ.

The V gene is TRBV3-1, the J gene TRBJ1-6; D remains unclear. Germline CDR1 reads LGHDT; CDR2 reads YNNKEL (reference sequence). The ends were cut back, 5 bases at V and 14 bases at J, with 10 bases in the middle. The CDR3 loop spans 11 amino acids. CDR3 coding DNA: TGTGCCAGCAGCGCGGGCGAGTCCCTCCACTTT. It translates to CASSAGESLHF.

This clonotype was recorded only once. The genes are TRBV12-3 or TRBV12-4 and TRBJ1-1, with 9 bases fitting TRBD1. Trimming at V came to 5 bases and at J to 0 bases, leaving 4 bases not matched to a gene. This CDR3 contains 15 residues. The DNA of the CDR3 is TGTGCCAGCAGTGGGACAGGGAGAATGAACACTGAAGCTTTCTTT. Its translation is CASSGTGRMNTEAFF.

The chain couples TRBV11-3 to TRBJ2-6; no clear D gene. Germline lookup yields CDR1 SGHNT and CDR2 YENEEA. The CDR3 totals 13 residues. Trimming took 5 bases from V and 4 from J, leaving 6 bases between them. The CDR3: CASSVQGANVLTF. The DNA for the CDR3 is TGTGCCAGCAGCGTACAGGGGGCCAACGTCCTGACTTTC.

This clonotype came up many times. This chain connects TRBV4-1 to TRBJ2-5; 12 bases line up with TRBD2. J was trimmed by 2 bases and V by 3 bases; bases with no gene match: 4. Germline lookup yields CDR1 MGHRA and CDR2 YSYEKL. CDR3 size: 16 residues. The CDR3 spells CASSQEGLAGQETQYF. Here the CDR3 DNA reads TGCGCCAGCAGCCAGGAGGGACTAGCGGGTCAAGAGACCCAGTACTTC.

This chain joins TRBV4-1 and TRBJ2-7, with 10 bases identical to TRBD1. The V and J ends lost 1 base and 6 bases, in that order; junction bases with no gene match: 6. Germline lookup yields CDR1 MGHRA and CDR2 YSYEKL. CDR3 length: 15 residues. Here the CDR3 DNA reads TGCGCCAGCAGCCAAGTCCGGGACAGGGGTGCCGAGCAGTACTTC. Amino acid sequence: CASSQVRDRGAEQYF.

The chain is built from TRBV6-5 and TRBJ1-6; 7 bases fit TRBD1. There are 14 residues in the CDR3. V shed 0 bases, J shed 13 bases, and the junction held 6 bases outside the gene matches. The germline V gene has CDR1 MNHEY and CDR2 SVGAGI. Here the CDR3 DNA reads TGTGCCAGCAGTTACTCCACTTCGGACAGGCCCCTCCACTTT. Translating gives CASSYSTSDRPLHF.

The V call is TRBV2, the J call TRBJ2-2; TRBD1 matches 11 bases. The length of the CDR3 is 14 residues. Looked up from germline, CDR1 is SNHLY and CDR2 is FYNNEI. J was trimmed by 5 bases and V by 8 bases; bases with no gene match: 4. CDR3 region: CASGGQGATGELFF. The DNA for the CDR3 is TGTGCCAGCGGAGGACAGGGGGCGACCGGGGAGCTGTTTTTT.

This clonotype has only a few counts. The J gene is TRBJ2-5, the V gene TRBV7-2, with a possible D match to TRBD1 (6 bases). CDR1 is SGHTA, CDR2 FQGNSA, per germline. V was cut by 8 bases and J by 0 bases, with 10 bases left in between. CDR3 length equals 13 residues. CDR3 region: CASARGNQETQYF. DNA of the CDR3: TGTGCCAGCGCAAGGGGGAACCAAGAGACCCAGTACTTC.

The chain joins TRBV10-3 to TRBJ2-5, with TRBD2 as a possible D gene (6 bases). V dropped 1 base and J dropped 1 base, with 10 bases sitting between them. The CDR3 consists of 15 residues. Germline CDR1 and CDR2: ENHRY and SYGVKD. CDR3: CAISELGGAQETQYF. In DNA, the CDR3 is TGTGCCATCAGTGAGTTAGGAGGGGCCCAAGAGACCCAGTACTTC.

The rearrangement links TRBV7-9 to TRBJ2-5, with 9 bases lining up with TRBD2. CDR1 is SEHNR, CDR2 FQNEAQ, per germline (reference sequence). V was pared by 1 base and J by 5 bases, with 5 bases of the junction left unmatched. There are 15 residues in the CDR3. The CDR3 region is CASSLGTSEFETQYF. CDR3 nucleotides: TGTGCCAGCAGCTTAGGGACTAGCGAGTTTGAGACCCAGTACTTC.

V usage is TRBV20-1 and J usage is TRBJ2-6, with a possible D match to TRBD1 (6 bases). This CDR3 has 15 amino acids. Germline V gene lookup returns CDR1 DFQATT and CDR2 SNEGSKA (reference sequence). V lost 6 bases and J lost 0, with 12 bases in between. The CDR3 DNA reads as TGCAGTGCCCACAGGGACCTCTCTGGGGCCAACGTCCTGACTTTC. It specifies CSAHRDLSGANVLTF.

This clonotype turned up a few times. This chain uses TRBV7-8 with TRBJ1-4; D is unresolved. From germline, CDR1 is SGHVS and CDR2 FQNEAQ. The CDR3 is 13 amino acids. Trimming removed 6 bases at V and 7 bases at J, with 12 bases between. The CDR3 region is CASRPRGGEKLFF. The CDR3 DNA follows: TGTGCCAGCAGGCCTCGGGGTGGTGAAAAACTGTTTTTT. The full variable domain, in which reference TRBV7-8 and TRBJ1-4 provide the parts outside the CDR3, is GAGVSQSPRYKVAKRGQDVALRCDPISGHVSLFWYQQALGQGPEFLTYFQNEAQLDKSGLPSDRFFAERPEGSVSTLKIQRTQQEDSAVYLCASRPRGGEKLFFGSGTQLSVL.

This clonotype was detected ten times or more. V gene TRBV6-2 or TRBV6-3 combines with J gene TRBJ2-3, with D possibly being TRBD1 (7 bases). V was trimmed by 5 bases and J by 6 bases, leaving 21 bases between them. Germline CDR1 and CDR2: MNHEY and SVGEGT. The CDR3 spans 16 residues. For the CDR3, the DNA is TGTGCCAGCAGTAGACCGGCAGGGGGGAGCAACGATACGCAGTATTTT. Its protein is CASSRPAGGSNDTQYF.

This clonotype came up once. At one boundary the junction diverges from the germline segment, which might be a read error. The V and J genes are TRBV7-2 and TRBJ2-5; 9 nucleotides line up with TRBD2. The germline V gene encodes CDR1 SGHTA and CDR2 FQGNSA. The CDR3 totals 15 residues. CDR3 protein: CASSLGAAGGETQYF. In DNA form, the CDR3 reads TGTGCCAGCAGTTTAGGGGCTGCGGGGGGGGAGACCCAGTACTTC. Looking up the rest from reference TRBV7-2 and TRBJ2-5 gives the full variable domain: GAGVSQSPSNKVTEKGKDVELRCDPISGHTALYWYRQSLGQGLEFLIYFQGNSAPDKSGLPSDRFSAERTGGSVSTLTIQRTQQEDSAVYLCASSLGAAGGETQYFGPGTRLLVL.

There are a few counts of this clonotype. The chain carries TRBV12-3 or TRBV12-4 and TRBJ2-6; D is ambiguous. There are 17 residues in the CDR3. Deletions cut 0 bases from V and 0 bases from J, with 9 bases between. DNA for the CDR3: TGTGCCAGCAGTTTAGCGGCGGATGCCTCTGGGGCCAACGTCCTGACTTTC. Translated: CASSLAADASGANVLTF.

This clonotype was observed a few times. The chain is built from TRBV6-5 and TRBJ2-1; either TRBD1 or TRBD2 may fit D (6 bases each). The germline CDR1 and CDR2 sequences are MNHEY and SVGAGI. V was shortened by 10 bases and J by 6 bases, with 22 bases between the two germline ends. The CDR3 sequence is 15 residues long. CDR3 residues: CATRTTPWGANEQFF. The CDR3 DNA reads as TGTGCCACCCGGACTACCCCGTGGGGGGCCAATGAGCAGTTCTTC.

J is TRBJ2-1 and V is TRBV5-1, with D possibly TRBD2 on 7 matching bases. The V end lost 6 bases, the J end lost 0 bases, and 16 bases lay between the germline ends. Germline CDR1 SGHRS, CDR2 YFSETQ. This CDR3 is 16 amino acids long. The CDR3 protein is CASTPGGGDSYNEQFF. The CDR3 bases are TGCGCCAGCACCCCTGGGGGGGGCGACTCCTACAATGAGCAGTTCTTC.

The V and J genes are TRBV20-1 and TRBJ2-3; D is unresolved. This CDR3 comprises 13 residues. CDR1 is DFQATT, CDR2 SNEGSKA, per germline (reference sequence). V lost 3 bases, J lost 4 bases, and 11 bases lay in between. The CDR3 is CSARRNLADTQYF. The CDR3 DNA reads TGCAGTGCTAGGCGAAATCTGGCAGATACGCAGTATTTT.

This chain joins TRBV18 and TRBJ2-3; 7 nucleotides agree with TRBD2. J gave up 4 bases and V 3 bases, and 13 bases lay outside the gene matches. Looked up from germline, CDR1 is KGHSH and CDR2 is LQKENI. The CDR3 sequence is 17 residues long. Here the CDR3 reads CASSPYGTGGTPDTQYF. In DNA, the CDR3 is TGTGCCAGCTCACCTTACGGGACGGGGGGTACCCCAGATACGCAGTATTTT. The whole variable domain, filled in from reference TRBV18 and TRBJ2-3, reads NAGVMQNPRHLVRRRGQEARLRCSPMKGHSHVYWYRQLPEEGLKFMVYLQKENIIDESGMPKERFSAEFPKEGPSILRIQQVVRGDSAAYFCASSPYGTGGTPDTQYFGPGTRLTVL.